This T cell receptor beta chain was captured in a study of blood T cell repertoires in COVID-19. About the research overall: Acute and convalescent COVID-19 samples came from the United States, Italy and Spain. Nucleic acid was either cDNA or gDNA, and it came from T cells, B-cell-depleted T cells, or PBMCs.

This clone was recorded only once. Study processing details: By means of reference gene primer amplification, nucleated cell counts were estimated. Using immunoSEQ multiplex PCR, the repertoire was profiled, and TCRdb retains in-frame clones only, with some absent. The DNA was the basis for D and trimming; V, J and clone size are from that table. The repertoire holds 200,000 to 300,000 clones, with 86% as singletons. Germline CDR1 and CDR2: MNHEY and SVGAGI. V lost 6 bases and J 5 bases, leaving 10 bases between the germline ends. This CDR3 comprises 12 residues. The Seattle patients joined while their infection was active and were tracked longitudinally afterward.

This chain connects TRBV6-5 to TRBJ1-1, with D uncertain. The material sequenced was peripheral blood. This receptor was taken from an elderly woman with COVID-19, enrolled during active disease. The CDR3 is CASRSGLTEAFF. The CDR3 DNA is TGTGCCAGCAGGAGCGGATTGACTGAAGCTTTCTTT.